The 24 T cell receptor beta chains below were found in one sample sequenced in a study of CD8+CD57+ T cells in acquired aplastic anemia (dated by TCRdb to the late 2010s). The instrument given in TCRdb is Illumina HiSeq 2000. TCR beta VDJ combination and CDR3 sequence profiling used genomic DNA as the template. TCRdb reprocessed the public reads (quality trimming at Q25 with fastp, clone calling with MiXCR) and kept in-frame beta chains. Each entry is one CDR3 protein sequence, shown with its most common DNA and genes. Counted in this sample were approximately 220,000 distinct CDR3 sequences; around half of them appeared once. Of the sample, 7.8% is held by the ten largest clones. Flow cytometry had shown CD8+CD57+ cell expansion in the patients selected for sequencing. Material for sequencing was sorted CD4+, CD8+, or CD8+CD57+ T cells (not recorded which) from PBMCs. The receptors stem from a human donor with aplastic anemia.

The chain recombines TRBV29-1 with TRBJ2-5, with D perhaps assigned TRBD1 or TRBD2 (5 bases each). V was clipped by 3 bases and J by 5 bases, with 19 bases between them. This CDR3 has 15 amino acids. CDR1 is SQVTM and CDR2 is ANQGSEA in the germline V gene. CDR3 region: CSVDPSRGRGETQYF. The DNA of the CDR3 is TGCAGCGTTGATCCCAGCCGGGGTCGGGGCGAGACCCAGTACTTC.

This clonotype was observed at least ten times. The CDR3 reads CASSLAPDYEQYF. The CDR3 region has the DNA TGTGCCAGCAGCTTGGCCCCTGACTACGAGCAGTACTTC. The chain uses TRBV5-8 and TRBJ2-7; D remains unclear. CDR1 is SGHTS, CDR2 YDEGEE, per germline. Trimming cost V 0 bases and J 3 bases, with 7 bases left between them. This CDR3 comprises 13 residues.

This clonotype came up a few times. CDR3 loop: CSVAGTSRDGETQYF. The CDR3, as DNA: TGCAGCGTAGCCGGGACGTCTCGGGATGGAGAGACCCAGTACTTC. The rearrangement links TRBV29-1 to TRBJ2-5, with D perhaps TRBD1 or TRBD2 (5 bases each). This CDR3 has 15 residues. V lost 6 bases and J 4 bases, leaving 21 bases between the germline ends. Germline-derived CDR1 and CDR2 are SQVTM and ANQGSEA. The full variable domain, with the rest looked up from reference TRBV29-1 and TRBJ2-5, is SAVISQKPSRDICQRGTSLTIQCQVDSQVTMMFWYRQQPGQSLTLIATANQGSEATYESGFVIDKFPISRPNLTFSTLTVSNMSPEDSSIYLCSVAGTSRDGETQYFGPGTRLLVL.

This chain uses TRBV24-1 with TRBJ2-3; D not resolved. Germline CDR1 and CDR2: KGHDR and SFDVKD. The ends were cut back, 3 bases at V and 3 bases at J, with 9 bases in the middle. This CDR3 has 14 residues. The DNA for the CDR3 is TGTGCCACCAGTGATCGCCAGTTTACAGATACGCAGTATTTT. This codes for CATSDRQFTDTQYF.

The chain joins TRBV15 to TRBJ2-1; 8 bases are shared with TRBD2. V gave up 5 bases and J gave up 0 bases; unmatched junction bases: 6. The CDR3 has 16 residues. Germline V lookup: CDR1 LNHNV, CDR2 YYDKDF (reference sequence). The CDR3 sequence: CATSEKRGLSYNEQFF. For the CDR3, the DNA is TGTGCCACCAGCGAAAAGCGGGGGCTCTCCTACAATGAGCAGTTCTTC. Supplemented by reference TRBV15 and TRBJ2-1, the full variable domain reads DAMVIQNPRYQVTQFGKPVTLSCSQTLNHNVMYWYQQKSSQAPKLLFHYYDKDFNNEADTPDNFQSRRPNTSFCFLDIRSPGLGDTAMYLCATSEKRGLSYNEQFFGPGTRLTVL.

J is TRBJ2-5 and V is TRBV24-1, with D perhaps TRBD2 (6 bases). V shed 0 bases and J shed 2 bases, with 12 bases lying between them. The CDR3 consists of 16 residues. Germline CDR1 reads KGHDR; CDR2 reads SFDVKD. The CDR3 DNA reads as TGTGCCACCAGTGATTTGACTGGGACTGCACAAGAGACCCAGTACTTC. Residues: CATSDLTGTAQETQYF.

The CDR3 nucleotides are TGTGCCAGCAGTGCCAAGACTAGCGGGCCCCCCTACGAGCAGTACTTC. Translation: CASSAKTSGPPYEQYF. The chain has TRBV6-1 and TRBJ2-7, with 10 bases fitting TRBD2. V was pared by 4 bases and J by 2 bases, with 8 bases of the junction left unmatched. The CDR3 covers 16 residues. Germline CDR1 and CDR2: MNHNS and SASEGT.

This rearrangement joins TRBV7-6 to TRBJ2-3; the match to TRBD1 covers 9 bases. V was pared by 9 bases and J by 5 bases, with 12 bases of the junction left unmatched. The length of the CDR3 is 15 residues. Per the germline V gene, CDR1 is SGHVS and CDR2 is FNYEAQ. The chain's CDR3 is CARSPGTGTVDTQYF. In nucleotides, the CDR3 is TGTGCCAGAAGCCCCGGGACAGGGACGGTAGATACGCAGTATTTT. Full variable domain (outside the CDR3, taken from reference TRBV7-6 and TRBJ2-3): GAGVSQSPRYKVTKRGQDVALRCDPISGHVSLYWYRQALGQGPEFLTYFNYEAQQDKSGLPNDRFSAERPEGSISTLTIQRTEQRDSAMYRCARSPGTGTVDTQYFGPGTRLTVL.

This clonotype was detected only a few times. V is TRBV30 and J is TRBJ1-6; the D gene is possibly TRBD1 (6 bases). The germline V gene has CDR1 GTSNPN and CDR2 SVGIG (reference sequence). The CDR3 loop spans 17 amino acids. V was cut by 1 base and J by 0 bases, with 13 bases left in between. The CDR3, as DNA: TGTGCCTGGAGTGAACAGGGATTTAGCTCCTATAATTCACCCCTCCACTTT. Residues: CAWSEQGFSSYNSPLHF. The full variable domain, in which reference TRBV30 and TRBJ1-6 provide the parts outside the CDR3, is SQTIHQWPATLVQPVGSPLSLECTVEGTSNPNLYWYRQAAGRGLQLLFYSVGIGQISSEVPQNLSASRPQDRQFILSSKKLLLSDSGFYLCAWSEQGFSSYNSPLHFGNGTRLTVT.

This clonotype was picked up many times. The chain joins TRBV7-9 to TRBJ1-5; no clear D gene. Germline assignment: CDR1 SEHNR and CDR2 FQNEAQ (reference sequence). V lost 1 base, J lost 2 bases, and 9 bases lay in between. This CDR3 is 15 amino acids long. CDR3 DNA: TGTGCCAGCAGCTTAGGACCGCCAGGCAATCAGCCCCAGCATTTT. Protein sequence: CASSLGPPGNQPQHF.

V is TRBV6-1 and J is TRBJ2-7, with TRBD2 identical over 9 bases. Germline trimming cut 3 bases from V and 3 bases from J; bases unmatched to any gene: 15. The length of the CDR3 is 18 residues. Looked up from germline, CDR1 is MNHNS and CDR2 is SASEGT. CDR3 protein: CASSDIWREGPSYYEQYF. CDR3 nucleotides: TGTGCCAGCAGTGATATATGGCGGGAGGGCCCCTCCTACTACGAGCAGTACTTC.

The sample holds many counts of this clonotype. V usage is TRBV19 and J usage is TRBJ2-1; a possible D gene is TRBD1 (6 bases). The CDR3 length is 14 residues. Trimming cost V 3 bases and J 8 bases, with 14 bases left between them. Germline V gene sequence: CDR1 LNHDA, CDR2 SQIVND (reference sequence). Here the CDR3 DNA reads TGTGCCAGTAGTATGGTTGAGGGGGTCCATGAGCAGTTCTTC. Translated, it gives CASSMVEGVHEQFF.

This clonotype came up once. The chain carries TRBV25-1 and TRBJ1-2; tentative D call: TRBD1 (6 bases). The CDR3 is 15 amino acids. With 8 bases removed from V and 5 bases from J, the gap between germline ends came to 21 bases. CDR1 and CDR2 (germline): MGHDK, SYGVNS. CDR3 coding DNA: TGTGCCAGCCAGCGTGGTTCGGGGGCTGGGTATGGCTACACCTTC. This gives the protein CASQRGSGAGYGYTF.

The chain employs TRBV4-3 and TRBJ2-2; maybe TRBD1 (5 bases). Germline V CDR1 and CDR2: LGHNA, YSLEER. This CDR3 is 14 amino acids long. The V end was cut by 4 bases, the J end by 6 bases, with 12 bases between. CDR3 sequence reads: CASSPQGWAGELFF. In DNA form, the CDR3 reads TGCGCCAGCAGCCCGCAGGGTTGGGCCGGGGAGCTGTTTTTT.

This chain uses TRBV2 with TRBJ2-3; D is uncertain. V dropped 3 bases and J dropped 1 base, with 2 bases sitting between them. The CDR3 contains 12 residues. In germline, CDR1 is SNHLY, CDR2 FYNNEI. The CDR3 nucleotides are TGTGCCAGCAGTGATCGCACAGATACGCAGTATTTT. As protein: CASSDRTDTQYF.

V and J are TRBV29-1 and TRBJ2-7; D remains unclear. The V and J ends lost 7 bases and 2 bases respectively, with 18 bases between them. Germline V lookup: CDR1 SQVTM, CDR2 ANQGSEA. This CDR3 spans 14 amino acids. The CDR3 loop reads CSARTLTGTYEQYF. The CDR3 DNA follows: TGCAGCGCCCGAACCCTGACTGGCACCTACGAGCAGTACTTC.

The chain has TRBV29-1 and TRBJ2-1; TRBD1 or TRBD2 may be the D gene (5 bases each). Trimming stripped 4 bases from V and 6 bases from J, with 10 bases between. The CDR3 has 12 residues. The germline gives CDR1 SQVTM, CDR2 ANQGSEA. CDR3 in DNA: TGCAGCGTTGGAGGGGCGCTCAATGAGCAGTTCTTC. This encodes CSVGGALNEQFF.

In its sample, this clonotype was seen a few times. This chain joins TRBV7-9 and TRBJ1-6; 10 bases fit TRBD1. The CDR3 length is 15 residues. Germline values: CDR1 SEHNR, CDR2 FQNEAQ (reference sequence). Losses at the gene ends were 3 bases for V and 10 bases for J; bases not matched to a gene: 6. The chain's CDR3 is CASSLGTGVYSPLHF. The CDR3, as DNA: TGTGCCAGCAGCTTGGGGACAGGGGTATACTCACCCCTCCACTTT.

The chain combines TRBV20-1 with TRBJ1-1; the D is unclear. The germline V and J ends were trimmed by 2 bases and 8 bases, with 9 bases remaining between them. CDR1 is DFQATT and CDR2 is SNEGSKA in the germline V gene (reference sequence). This CDR3 has 11 amino acids. The CDR3 spells CSARFGLEAFF. CDR3 nucleotides: TGCAGTGCTAGATTCGGGCTGGAAGCTTTCTTT.

Worth noting for this clonotype: As the CDR3 is not closed by the conserved phenylalanine or tryptophan, this likely results from a read error. This sequence joins TRBV28 and TRBJ1-3; D is ambiguous. V shed 1 base and J shed 0 bases, with 4 bases lying between them. The CDR3 is 14 residues long. Germline-derived CDR1 and CDR2 are MDHEN and SYDVKM. The CDR3 DNA sequence: TGTGCCAGCAGTTTATCTTCCTCTGGAAACACCATATATCTT. Encoded protein: CASSLSSSGNTIYL.

As to this clonotype: Possible read error: a much larger clone is one base away. V gene TRBV20-1 combines with J gene TRBJ1-1; TRBD1 is a possible D gene (5 bases). Germline V gives CDR1 DFQATT, CDR2 SNEGSKA (reference sequence). V was trimmed by 2 bases and J by 1 base, leaving 11 bases between them. CDR3 length: 14 amino acids. The CDR3 DNA follows: TGCAGTGCTAGAATCCGGGGCGCGAACACTGAAGCTTTCTTT. This gives the protein CSARIRGANTEAFF.

Concerning this clonotype itself: A much larger clonotype is one base distant, so this may be a read error. The chain couples TRBV5-6 to TRBJ2-7; possible D gene TRBD2, 5 bases. The germline V gene encodes CDR1 SGHDT and CDR2 YYEEEE. Trimming pared 3 bases from V and 0 bases from J, leaving 13 bases between. The length of the CDR3 is 15 residues. In DNA, the CDR3 is TGTGCCAGCAGCTCCCTGTCAGCGGTCTCCTACGAGCAGTACTTC. As protein: CASSSLSAVSYEQYF.

This sequence joins TRBV9 and TRBJ1-1; D not resolved. Germline V gene sequence: CDR1 SGDLS, CDR2 YYNGEE. V lost 0 bases and J lost 5, with 11 bases in between. CDR3 length equals 14 residues. As DNA, the CDR3 is TGTGCCAGCAGCGTAGAGGGCGCCGGGACTGAAGCTTTCTTT. Its translation is CASSVEGAGTEAFF. Combining the CDR3 with reference TRBV9 and TRBJ1-1 gives the whole variable domain DSGVTQTPKHLITATGQRVTLRCSPRSGDLSVYWYQQSLDQGLQFLIQYYNGEERAKGNILERFSAQQFPDLHSELNLSSLELGDSALYFCASSVEGAGTEAFFGQGTRLTVV.

This clonotype was observed a few times. The J gene is TRBJ2-5, the V gene TRBV20-1; 7 bases align to TRBD1. The CDR3 runs to 13 residues. Trimming removed 2 bases from V and 3 bases from J; junction bases left unmatched: 3. Germline CDR1 is DFQATT and CDR2 is SNEGSKA (reference sequence). The CDR3 spells CSARRTGEETQYF. The CDR3 DNA reads as TGCAGTGCTAGACGGACAGGAGAAGAGACCCAGTACTTC.